This T cell receptor beta chain was recovered during a study of cytomegalovirus exposure and HLA in healthy donors. Researchers ran the PCR with 60 Vbeta and 13 Jbeta primers. Sequencing used immunoSEQ multiplex PCR; TCRdb keeps in-frame clones, though not all of them. The repertoire table contains 100,000 to 150,000 clones. Germline V gene data show CDR1 as SGDLS and CDR2 as YYNGEE. The CDR3 length is 13 residues. V gave up 2 bases and J gave up 3 bases; unmatched junction bases: 1. This sequence originates from a man aged 18-30 years in good health and CMV-seronegative. Material: PBMCs. The gene calls are TRBV9 and TRBJ1-2; 7 nucleotides agree with TRBD1. The CDR3 DNA follows: TGTGCCAGCAGCGTGACAGGGTACTATGGCTACACCTTC. Amino acids: CASSVTGYYGYTF.